The subject of this entry is one TCR beta chain. This record belongs to a study of blood T cell repertoires in COVID-19. Study as a whole: COVID-19 samples collected from the United States, Italy and Spain covered acute and convalescent phases.

Data came from immunoSEQ multiplex PCR; TCRdb stores just in-frame clones and leaves some out. The profile shows 40,000 to 50,000 clones, 75% to 80% of them singletons. The sample comprised peripheral blood. The receptor was isolated from a woman in her 70s with acute or convalescent COVID-19.

CDR3 DNA sequence: TGTGCTAGTGGTTTAGCGGGAGGGAGCACAGATACGCAGTATTTT. Translated, it gives CASGLAGGSTDTQYF. The gene calls are TRBV12-5 and TRBJ2-3, with 10 positions matching TRBD2. Unmatched junction bases numbered 0, after V lost 3 bases and J lost 0 bases. The germline CDR1 and CDR2 sequences are LGHNT and FRNRAP. The CDR3 is made up of 15 amino acids.